This T cell receptor (beta chain) is from a study of molecular identifiers for immune sequencing clone quantification. This CDR3 comprises 15 residues. Germline CDR1 LGHDT, CDR2 YNNKEL (reference sequence). Trimming removed 0 bases at V and 4 bases at J, with 11 bases between. Every naive CD8 library was made from between about 17,000 and 1,100,000 sorted cells with 10%, 30% or 50% RNA. This clonotype was recorded at least ten times. Both previously described methods and listed TCR primers were employed to make bulk TCR libraries. MiXCR was run by TCRdb on the PCR reads, yielding one entry per CDR3 protein. The table has about 640,000 distinct CDR3 sequences, nearly 20% seen once.

Specimen: naive CD8+ T cells from blood, with Jurkat cell RNA spiked in. Documented subset: FACS-sorted CD8+CD4-CCR7+CD45RA+ naive T cells. The rearrangement joins TRBV3-1 to TRBJ2-3; the D gene is possibly TRBD2 (6 bases). This TCR was sampled from a human donor in good health. Some libraries in this study had Jurkat cell RNA spiked in. The DNA of the CDR3 is TGTGCCAGCAGCCAAGATCTAAGACTAGCAGATACGCAGTATTTT. This codes for CASSQDLRLADTQYF.